Listed below are T cell receptor beta chains from one sample, sequenced in a study of T cell responses to AZD1222 COVID-19 vaccine. TCRdb keeps only in-frame clones here, not all; method: immunoSEQ multiplex PCR. This sample yields about 140,000 clones, of which more than 75% are seen a single time; 2.5% to 3.5% belongs to the top ten. The specimen was peripheral blood, collected 28 days after the second AZD1222 dose. The receptors shown here come from an adult who received the AZD1222 COVID-19 vaccine. The CDR3 runs from the conserved cysteine through the conserved F or W. A D gene is named only where the DNA matches it firmly. Some rows mark clone size as missing; the rest say once, few, many or name a class of expanded clone.

clone_size j_call d_call v_call cdr3_aa cdr3_nt
few TRBJ1-2 . TRBV3-1/TRBV3-2 CASSQDPRSYGYTF TGTGCCAGCAGCCAAGACCCCCGATCGTATGGCTACACCTTC
. TRBJ2-1 . TRBV11-2 CASSPGRDNEQFF TGTGCCAGCAGCCCCGGACGAGACAATGAGCAGTTCTTC
once TRBJ1-1 TRBD1 TRBV5-1 CASSFDRVLPTEAFF TGCGCCAGCAGCTTTGACAGGGTACTGCCCACTGAAGCTTTCTTT
. TRBJ1-2 TRBD1 TRBV9 CASSAGGWWTGDGYTF TGTGCCAGCAGCGCGGGAGGGTGGTGGACAGGGGATGGCTACACCTTC
. TRBJ1-2 . TRBV19 CASKVAPHGYTF TGTGCCAGTAAGGTCGCTCCCCATGGCTACACCTTC
. TRBJ2-3 TRBD2 TRBV6-6 CASSPRLAGHTQYF TGTGCCAGCAGTCCCCGGCTAGCGGGGCATACGCAGTATTTT
. TRBJ1-2 . TRBV2 CASSDHRALGETF TGTGCCAGCAGTGATCACAGGGCCCTTGGAGAGACCTTC
. TRBJ1-6 . TRBV6-5 CASSYANRFGNSPLHF TGTGCCAGCAGTTACGCGAACAGATTTGGGAATTCACCCCTCCACTTT
. TRBJ1-4 . TRBV30 CAYTGVTNEKLFF TGTGCCTATACTGGGGTCACTAATGAAAAACTGTTTTTT
. TRBJ1-5 . TRBV19 CASRPTEQYQPQHF TGTGCCAGTAGACCGACAGAACAGTATCAGCCCCAGCATTTT
. TRBJ1-2 TRBD1 TRBV5-6 CASSSAGTGHYGYTF TGTGCCAGCAGCTCGGCCGGGACAGGGCACTATGGCTACACCTTC
. TRBJ1-1 . TRBV7-3 CASSQAGTAEAFF TGTGCCAGCAGCCAGGCCGGGACGGCTGAAGCTTTCTTT
. TRBJ2-3 . TRBV2 CASGGPDTQYF TGTGCCAGCGGGGGTCCAGATACGCAGTATTTT
. TRBJ2-1 . TRBV5-4 CASSYGQSYNEQFF TGTGCCAGCAGCTACGGACAGTCCTACAATGAGCAGTTCTTC
. TRBJ2-1 TRBD1 TRBV3-1/TRBV3-2 CASSQSETGNEQFF TGTGCCAGCAGCCAATCTGAGACAGGGAACGAGCAGTTCTTC
. TRBJ2-7 TRBD1 TRBV5-4 CASSSGQGYEQYF TGTGCCAGCAGCTCGGGACAGGGGTACGAGCAGTACTTC
. TRBJ2-7 . TRBV7-2 CASSSGNRESSYEQYF TGTGCCAGCAGCTCCGGAAACAGGGAGAGCTCCTACGAGCAGTACTTC
few TRBJ1-1 . TRBV6-2/TRBV6-3 CASSYSNWGIEAFF TGTGCCAGCAGTTACTCGAATTGGGGGATAGAAGCTTTCTTT
few TRBJ1-2 TRBD1 TRBV5-1 CASSYDRVGGYTF TGCGCCAGCAGCTATGACAGGGTTGGTGGCTACACCTTC
. TRBJ1-1 . TRBV2 CASSERGAAGAFF TGTGCCAGCAGTGAAAGGGGCGCCGCTGGAGCTTTCTTT
few TRBJ1-5 . TRBV28 CASSEGGFNQPQHF TGTGCCAGCAGCGAAGGGGGATTCAATCAGCCCCAGCATTTT
. TRBJ1-5 . TRBV6-5 CASETGRNQPQHF TGTGCCAGCGAAACAGGCCGGAATCAGCCCCAGCATTTT
. TRBJ2-7 . TRBV7-9 CASSRQGALAGANEQYF TGTGCCAGCAGTAGACAGGGGGCACTAGCGGGAGCTAACGAGCAGTACTTC
. TRBJ1-1 TRBD1 TRBV6-2/TRBV6-3 CASSYGRGRVAEAFF TGTGCCAGCAGTTACGGCAGGGGGCGAGTCGCTGAAGCTTTCTTT
. TRBJ1-5 TRBD1 TRBV11-2 CASSLGTGGNQPQHF TGTGCCAGCAGCTTAGGAACAGGGGGGAATCAGCCCCAGCATTTT
. TRBJ2-7 . TRBV11-2 CASSITSGSHEQYF TGTGCCAGCAGCATCACATCCGGGAGCCACGAGCAGTACTTC
. TRBJ1-1 . TRBV4-2 CASSQESVLWKGGENTEAFF TGTGCCAGCAGCCAAGAGAGTGTCCTCTGGAAGGGGGGCGAGAACACTGAAGCTTTCTTT
once TRBJ2-1 . TRBV12-3/TRBV12-4 CASSSRVGEQFF TGTGCCAGCAGCTCCAGAGTCGGTGAGCAGTTCTTC
. TRBJ2-7 . TRBV7-2 CASSLATYEQYF TGTGCCAGCAGCTTAGCTACCTACGAGCAGTACTTC
. TRBJ2-7 TRBD2 TRBV6-2/TRBV6-3 CASSYTRLAGRDEQYF TGTGCCAGCAGTTACACCAGACTAGCGGGGAGGGACGAGCAGTACTTC
. TRBJ2-1 . TRBV7-3 CASSPGLGREQFF TGTGCCAGCAGCCCAGGACTGGGTCGGGAGCAGTTCTTC
. TRBJ2-2 TRBD2 TRBV3-1/TRBV3-2 CASSALAGTANTGELFF TGTGCCAGCAGTGCCCTAGCGGGTACCGCGAACACCGGGGAGCTGTTTTTT
. TRBJ1-2 . TRBV12-3/TRBV12-4 CASSLSYGYTF TGTGCCAGCAGTTTATCCTATGGCTACACCTTC
. TRBJ2-2 TRBD2 TRBV4-2 CASRPVPGGVTGELFF TGTGCCAGCCGCCCCGTCCCGGGGGGAGTAACCGGGGAGCTGTTTTTT
. TRBJ2-3 TRBD2 TRBV5-4 CASSPASGGTDTQYF TGTGCCAGCAGCCCAGCTAGCGGTGGCACAGATACGCAGTATTTT
. TRBJ2-4 . TRBV6-2/TRBV6-3 CASSYRSIPAKNIQYF TGTGCCAGCAGTTACCGTTCCATTCCAGCCAAAAACATTCAGTACTTC
. TRBJ1-2 . TRBV27 CASSFRLGREGYTF TGTGCCAGCAGTTTCCGGCTAGGGAGAGAGGGCTACACCTTC
. TRBJ1-6 . TRBV18 CASSPGSDSPLHF TGTGCCAGCTCACCAGGTTCTGATTCACCCCTCCACTTT
. TRBJ2-7 TRBD2 TRBV6-5 CASSRAGASYEQYF TGTGCCAGCAGTCGGGCGGGAGCGTCCTACGAGCAGTACTTC
. TRBJ2-5 TRBD2 TRBV4-2 CASTSGRTQETQYF TGTGCCAGCACTAGCGGGAGGACCCAAGAGACCCAGTACTTC
. TRBJ1-5 TRBD1 TRBV6-6 CASSPPGTGGDQPQHF TGTGCCAGCAGCCCACCCGGGACAGGGGGCGATCAGCCCCAGCATTTT
. TRBJ1-2 . TRBV18 CASSPRQAELGYTF TGTGCCAGCTCACCACGACAGGCGGAGCTGGGCTACACCTTC
. TRBJ2-2 TRBD2 TRBV7-3 CASSLNAGVTGELFF TGTGCCAGCAGCTTAAATGCGGGGGTCACCGGGGAGCTGTTTTTT
few TRBJ2-7 . TRBV5-4 CASSLRGPYEQYF TGTGCCAGCAGCTTGAGGGGCCCCTACGAGCAGTACTTC
. TRBJ1-2 . TRBV7-2 CASSLRWQHYGYTF TGTGCCAGCAGCTTAAGGTGGCAGCACTATGGCTACACCTTC
once TRBJ2-1 TRBD1 TRBV29-1 CSVTTGVDEQFF TGCAGCGTGACTACAGGGGTTGATGAGCAGTTCTTC
. TRBJ2-6 . TRBV12-3/TRBV12-4 CASSLGGKETF TGTGCCAGCAGTTTAGGGGGGAAGGAAACTTTC
. TRBJ2-1 . TRBV27 CASSRRNSYNEQFF TGTGCCAGCAGTCGTCGGAATTCCTACAATGAGCAGTTCTTC